This T cell receptor (beta chain) comes out of a study of control samples from healthy donors and cancer patients. Per germline, CDR1 SQVTM and CDR2 ANQGSEA. Trimming cost V 7 bases and J 3 bases, with 13 bases left between them. The length of the CDR3 is 13 residues. Method: immunoSEQ multiplex PCR; TCRdb's copy keeps in-frame clones and lacks some. Of about 120,000 clones listed, approximately 90% are singletons. The rearrangement uses TRBV29-1 and TRBJ2-1; D is perhaps TRBD1 (6 bases). Sample: blood. The source is a woman between 18 and 29 years old in good health. CDR3 nucleotide sequence: TGCAGCGGGACAGCGACCCTCTACAATGAGCAGTTCTTC. It yields the protein CSGTATLYNEQFF.